This TCR beta chain was documented in a study of shared clonotypes between healthy human individuals. The donors were adults (healthy and HIV-negative) with no recent acute infections or vaccinations. Study outcomes and limitations: Richness estimates generally favored naive over memory subsets. Limited genetic and exposure-history diversity came from having few donors.

The assay was immunoSEQ multiplex PCR, and TCRdb's table has in-frame clones only and misses some. This sample has 2 million to 2.5 million clones; 85% to 95% occur once, and the top ten carry 0.39%. The CDR3 is made up of 13 amino acids. The germline V and J ends were trimmed by 2 bases and 7 bases, with 12 bases remaining between them. CDR1 and CDR2 from the germline V gene are SEHNR and FQNEAQ (reference sequence). About this clone: Its cognate antigen is unknown.

The sequenced sample consisted of naive CD4+ T cells from PBMCs. Subset defined: CD45RA+ positively selected. The rearrangement joins TRBV7-9 to TRBJ2-7, with D unclear. The clonotype originates from a man between 18 and 29 years old in good health. Some clones in this sample may be carry-over from other donors' samples. For the CDR3, the DNA is TGTGCCAGCAGCTTAACGGCAGAAGGAGAGCAGTACTTC. It is translated as CASSLTAEGEQYF.